These 5 T cell receptor beta chains originate from one sample sequenced in a study of a mutant IDH1 vaccine in newly diagnosed glioma. The time point was: week 35, safety follow-up. A single vaccine dose contained 300 ug of mutant IDH1 20-mer peptide, and topical imiquimod was used with it. Method: immunoSEQ multiplex PCR; TCRdb's copy keeps in-frame clones and lacks some. The sample yields more than 45,000 clones, around 90% seen once. These receptors' antigens are unknown. The input for sequencing was PBMCs, taken from a glioma patient whose treatment included an IDH1 peptide vaccine. These receptor sequences come from a woman in her 40s with glioma.

This clone was recorded only once. The genes are TRBV5-5 and TRBJ1-5; no clear D. The CDR3 has 14 amino acids. Germline CDR1 reads SGHKS; CDR2 reads YYEKEE (reference sequence). Trimming took off 0 bases at V and 3 bases at J, with 7 bases between the two ends. CDR3: CASSLGVLNQPQHF. CDR3 coding DNA: TGTGCCAGCAGCTTGGGGGTCCTCAATCAGCCCCAGCATTTT.

The V gene is TRBV5-4, the J gene TRBJ2-3, with TRBD2 matching 12 bases. CDR1 and CDR2 from the germline V gene are SGHNT and YYREEE (reference sequence). Trimming removed 4 bases from V and 2 bases from J; junction bases left unmatched: 5. The CDR3 sequence is 16 residues long. The CDR3 nucleotides are TGTGCCAGCAGCGCACGACTAGCGGGAGCCACAGATACGCAGTATTTT. It yields the protein CASSARLAGATDTQYF.

The rearrangement links TRBV18 to TRBJ1-5; D may be TRBD1 (6 bases). Germline loops: CDR1 KGHSH, CDR2 LQKENI. The ends were cut back, 3 bases at V and 7 bases at J, with 7 bases in the middle. CDR3 length equals 12 residues. In DNA form, the CDR3 reads TGTGCCAGCTCACCGACAGGACAGCCCCAGCATTTT. It is translated as CASSPTGQPQHF.

The V call is TRBV10-3, the J call TRBJ1-3; D unclear. In germline, CDR1 is ENHRY, CDR2 SYGVKD. Trimming stripped 6 bases from V and 4 bases from J, with 13 bases between. This CDR3 spans 14 amino acids. CDR3: CAISHPRGGNTIYF. The CDR3 DNA is TGTGCCATCAGCCACCCCAGAGGGGGAAACACCATATATTTT.

This chain links TRBV2 with TRBJ2-1; D is uncertain. CDR1 is SNHLY, CDR2 FYNNEI, per germline. V was clipped by 9 bases and J by 4 bases, with 7 bases between them. The CDR3 has 11 residues. CDR3 sequence reads: CASCGYNEQFF. CDR3 in DNA: TGTGCCAGTTGTGGATACAATGAGCAGTTCTTC.